What follows are 8 T cell receptor beta chains derived from one specimen sequenced in a study of beta chain features in type 1 diabetes (dated by TCRdb to the late 2010s). Study-level results and caveats: Type 1 diabetes patients showed a moderate but significant shortening of TCRB CDR3 length in all four CD4+ subsets.

No cognate antigen is known for these TCRs. The library was obtained by the immunoSEQ multiplex PCR assay. All of the isolated RNA was reverse transcribed with the High Capacity cDNA Reverse Transcription Kit, so expressed TCRB transcripts were sequenced. TCRdb limited this immuneACCESS table to in-frame rearrangements with V and J called. A share of clones is missing; checked studies link under half to unresolved V genes, and the rest is unexplained. The sample yields 230,000 or so clones; roughly 17% were counted once. Jointly, the top ten make up 0.065% to 0.1% of the sample. Specimen: naive CD4+ T cells from blood. The sample's cell subset or site label, decoded: true naive CD4+ T cells. The receptors come from a young man with type 1 diabetes.

This clone was picked up a small number of times. The chain uses TRBV29-1 and TRBJ1-1, with D unresolved. The CDR3 length is 11 residues. Germline V CDR1 and CDR2: SQVTM, ANQGSEA. With 3 bases removed from V and 6 bases from J, the gap between germline ends came to 8 bases. The CDR3 protein is CSVDPNAEAFF. The CDR3 nucleotides are TGCAGCGTTGATCCCAACGCTGAAGCTTTCTTT.

V usage is TRBV4-1 and J usage is TRBJ2-4; the D gene could be TRBD1 or TRBD2 (5 bases each). Per the germline V gene, CDR1 is MGHRA and CDR2 is YSYEKL. V shed 1 base and J shed 13 bases, with 14 bases lying between them. The CDR3 is 13 residues long. CDR3 in DNA: TGCGCCAGCAGCCAAGCGGTGACAGAGGGCCAGTACTTC. Its protein is CASSQAVTEGQYF.

The CDR3 coding sequence is TGTGCCAGCAGCTTAGCCCGGACTAGCGGGAGTCGGGATACGCAGTATTTT. It yields the protein CASSLARTSGSRDTQYF. The J gene is TRBJ2-3, the V gene TRBV7-9; 13 bases are a match to TRBD2. This CDR3 spans 17 amino acids. Trimming at V came to 0 bases and at J to 6 bases, leaving 6 bases not matched to a gene. Germline assignment: CDR1 SEHNR and CDR2 FQNEAQ (reference sequence).

The rearrangement joins TRBV30 to TRBJ2-7; D not resolved. The V gene's germline CDR1 is GTSNPN and CDR2 SVGIG (reference sequence). The CDR3 is 11 residues long. Deletions cut 0 bases from V and 4 bases from J, with 4 bases between. The CDR3 DNA is TGTGCCTGGAGTGTGTGGTACGAGCAGTACTTC. It specifies CAWSVWYEQYF.

The chain carries TRBV28 and TRBJ2-7, with 7 bases lining up with TRBD1. J gave up 6 bases and V 7 bases, and 15 bases lay outside the gene matches. This CDR3 comprises 15 residues. The germline CDR1 and CDR2 sequences are MDHEN and SYDVKM. The CDR3 protein is CASISPDRAFGEQYF. The CDR3, as DNA: TGTGCCAGCATTTCGCCAGACAGGGCGTTCGGCGAGCAGTACTTC.

This chain joins TRBV7-3 and TRBJ2-7; a weak D match, TRBD1 (6 bases). Germline CDR1 and CDR2: SGHTA and FQGTGA. Trimming stripped 5 bases from V and 3 bases from J, with 17 bases between. The CDR3 is made up of 15 amino acids. The CDR3 here is CASSIGTPDNYEQYF. CDR3 nucleotide sequence: TGTGCCAGCAGCATCGGGACACCTGACAACTACGAGCAGTACTTC.

The J gene is TRBJ2-3, the V gene TRBV29-1, with D possibly matching TRBD2 (6 bases). The CDR3 length is 13 residues. Trimming shortened V by 8 bases and J by 2 bases, and 14 bases separated the two germline ends. Looked up from germline, CDR1 is SQVTM and CDR2 is ANQGSEA. CDR3 sequence reads: CSPRRLVTDTQYF. CDR3 coding DNA: TGCAGCCCCCGTCGACTAGTCACAGATACGCAGTATTTT.

This clone was observed a handful of times. The V gene is TRBV30, the J gene TRBJ2-7; TRBD2 matches at 8 bases. Losses at the gene ends were 4 bases for V and 0 bases for J; bases not matched to a gene: 5. Germline lookup yields CDR1 GTSNPN and CDR2 SVGIG (reference sequence). This CDR3 has 14 amino acids. CDR3 protein: CAWNLAGSSYEQYF. The CDR3 region has the DNA TGTGCCTGGAACTTAGCGGGGAGCTCCTACGAGCAGTACTTC.